Reported below is one T cell receptor beta chain. The CDR3 consists of 15 residues. V lost 0 bases to trimming and J lost 5 bases, with 11 bases between them. From germline, CDR1 is SGHVS and CDR2 FQNEAQ. As processed by the authors: Because ImmunoSEQ provided only junction sequences with no quality scores, the filtering differed. Profiling relied on immunoSEQ multiplex PCR, and the TCRdb table lists in-frame clones only, not all of them. That table is the source of V, J and clone size, and D and trimming were worked out from the DNA. The repertoire includes 530,000 or so clones, over 60% of them detected once, and approximately 12% sits in the top ten. This sample is part of a study of shared clonotypes between healthy human individuals.

The receptor comes from a woman aged 40 to 50 in good health. Some clones in this sample may be carry-over from other donors' samples. The sample comprised PBMCs. The chain combines TRBV7-8 with TRBJ2-1; the D gene is possibly TRBD1 (6 bases). The CDR3 DNA is TGTGCCAGCAGCTTAGCGAGACAGGCAAACAATGAGCAGTTCTTC. It translates to CASSLARQANNEQFF.